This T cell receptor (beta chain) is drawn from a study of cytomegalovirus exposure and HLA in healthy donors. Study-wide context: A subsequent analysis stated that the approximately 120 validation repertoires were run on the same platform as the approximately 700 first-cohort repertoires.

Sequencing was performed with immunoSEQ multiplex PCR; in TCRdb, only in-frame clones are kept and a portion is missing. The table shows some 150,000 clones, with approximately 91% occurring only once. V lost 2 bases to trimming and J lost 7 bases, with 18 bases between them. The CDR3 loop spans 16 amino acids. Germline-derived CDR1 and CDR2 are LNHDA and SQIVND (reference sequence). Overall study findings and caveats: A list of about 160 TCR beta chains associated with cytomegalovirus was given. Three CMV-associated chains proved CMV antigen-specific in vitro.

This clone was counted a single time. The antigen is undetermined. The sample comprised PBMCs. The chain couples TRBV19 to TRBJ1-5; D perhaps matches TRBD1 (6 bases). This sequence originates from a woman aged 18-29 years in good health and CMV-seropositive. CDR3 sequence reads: CASSIQGIRGGQPQHF. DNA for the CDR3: TGTGCCAGTAGTATACAAGGCATACGAGGGGGACAGCCCCAGCATTTT. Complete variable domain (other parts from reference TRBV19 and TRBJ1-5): DGGITQSPKYLFRKEGQNVTLSCEQNLNHDAMYWYRQDPGQGLRLIYYSQIVNDFQKGDIAEGYSVSREKKESFPLTVTSAQKNPTAFYLCASSIQGIRGGQPQHFGDGTRLSIL.